Listed here is a single TCR beta chain. The clone's antigen remains unknown. Qualities for individual bases were not recorded, and no much larger clone is one base off. These data originate in a study of shared clonotypes between healthy human individuals (dated by TCRdb to the early 2020s). About the study as a whole: The cohort included three men and a couple of women between 18 and 49 years of age. For each donor, CD4 naive and CD4 memory were each run on three plates, CD8 naive on two plates, and CD8 memory on one plate. To estimate repertoire size and how much clonotypes are shared between individuals, the study performed deep sequencing of blood TCR repertoires from a few healthy adults. To increase sequencing depth and limit assay-specific biases, TCR repertoire library preparation and sequencing were carried out by different laboratories using diverse techniques. Each donor's leukapheresis produced roughly between roughly 0.94 and 9.5 billion PBMCs. The paper as a whole reports these results and caveats: Sampling was restricted to blood, and TCR repertoires in tissue are likely to differ from TCR repertoires in blood. Because the study included a small number of donors, the genetic and exposure-history diversity represented was limited. Approximately 4.8% of naive CD4, roughly 3.5% of naive CD8, 2.3% of memory CD4, and 0.35% to 0.5% of memory CD8 clonotypes were shared across a few donors. Naive subsets generally had larger estimated clonotype richness than memory subsets. Higher generation probabilities were observed for clonotypes shared by all four sorted-subset donors than for non-shared clonotypes. Pairwise subsampling led to the expectation that sequencing depth would affect the degree of clonotype sharing among donors. Rarefaction of sorted-subset datasets indicated incomplete sequencing despite the large sequencing depth.

Donors were healthy HIV-negative adults with no recently reported acute infections or vaccinations. Every donor was a Caucasian adult living in Nashville, Tennessee, USA. CD4+ T cells were enriched by magnetic negative selection, after which naive cells were positively selected on CD45RA and the negative fraction was taken as the memory subset. After blood collection by leukapheresis, PBMCs were isolated using Ficoll-Histopaque density gradient centrifugation and then cryopreserved in the vapor phase of liquid nitrogen. Purity and quantity of every magnetically sorted T cell population were checked by analytical flow cytometry. Genomic DNA was isolated from every sorted fraction and measured by UV absorbance on a Nanodrop 2000c. CDR1 and CDR2 are drawn from the germline V gene: SGHTA, FQGTGA. From cysteine to phenylalanine, the CDR3 is 15 amino acids long. CDR3 DNA is the only sequence kept; it has 45 bases, read in frame from the first base. Compared with germline, V lacks 5 bases and J lacks 8 bases; bases without a gene match: 13.

TCR CDR3 regions were amplified from genomic DNA by multiplex PCR using the deep immunoSEQ assay. For each cell subset, the extracted genomic DNA was distributed evenly across all wells of several immunoSEQ 96-well plates, and each plate served as one replicate. Each replicate PCR for sorted subsets received approximately 200 ng genomic DNA, equal to roughly 29,000 T cell genomes. Purified libraries were measured with a Qubit 3.0 fluorometer, size-checked on a Bioanalyzer 2100, and measured again with the KAPA Library Quantification kit. A separate single-read 150-cycle Illumina NextSeq 550 flow cell was used to sequence each immunoSEQ 96-well plate. The authors' pipeline ran thus. Because only junctional sequences without quality scores were contained in the immunoSEQ output, filtering matching that applied to full-length reads could not be performed. To assign V/J genes and CDR3, sequences were annotated using PyIR, a Python wrapper for IgBLAST v1.9, with IMGT germline references. Any read was removed if the V/J assignment was weak (E-value above 1e-6), the CDR3 was missing, or the read contained stop codons, out-of-frame junctions, or ambiguous translated residues. V3J clonotypes were defined by identical inferred V gene, J gene, and CDR3 amino acid sequence. Percentage overlap between repertoires was calculated by dividing the number of shared unique clonotypes by the size of the smaller repertoire. Three approaches were used to assess repertoire richness: RTK rarefaction, the Chao1 estimator, and Recon v2.1 estimates of unobserved clonotypes. For all TCRbeta clonotypes obtained by the gDNA method from a handful of donors, generation probabilities were computed with OLGA. This immuneACCESS table, as held by TCRdb, lists in-frame sequences with V and J called but not all clones. Of the missing ones, under half trace to an unresolved V gene in checked studies; the others have no known cause. V, J and clone size reflect that table, while D and trimming were determined from the DNA. Within this sample are roughly 1,100,000 clones, with about 80% of them counted one time only. 1.4% to 1.5% of the sample is held by the ten biggest clonotypes.

The sequence links TRBV7-3 to TRBJ1-2; TRBD1 agrees with 8 junctional bases. Sequenced input: memory CD4+ T cells sorted from blood. Taken with the paper, the label for cell subset or site translates to: CD45RA-negative fraction. This clonotype was obtained from a man aged 18 to 35 in good health. The CDR3 protein is CASSTSGTGRSGYTF. The nucleotide sequence reads as follows: TGTGCCAGCAGCACGTCCGGGACAGGTCGTAGCGGCTACACCTTC. Joined to the reference TRBV7-3 and TRBJ1-2 proteins, this CDR3 gives the full variable domain: GAGVSQTPSNKVTEKGKYVELRCDPISGHTALYWYRQSLGQGPEFLIYFQGTGAADDSGLPNDRFFAVRPEGSVSTLKIQRTERGDSAVYLCASSTSGTGRSGYTFGSGTRLTVV.